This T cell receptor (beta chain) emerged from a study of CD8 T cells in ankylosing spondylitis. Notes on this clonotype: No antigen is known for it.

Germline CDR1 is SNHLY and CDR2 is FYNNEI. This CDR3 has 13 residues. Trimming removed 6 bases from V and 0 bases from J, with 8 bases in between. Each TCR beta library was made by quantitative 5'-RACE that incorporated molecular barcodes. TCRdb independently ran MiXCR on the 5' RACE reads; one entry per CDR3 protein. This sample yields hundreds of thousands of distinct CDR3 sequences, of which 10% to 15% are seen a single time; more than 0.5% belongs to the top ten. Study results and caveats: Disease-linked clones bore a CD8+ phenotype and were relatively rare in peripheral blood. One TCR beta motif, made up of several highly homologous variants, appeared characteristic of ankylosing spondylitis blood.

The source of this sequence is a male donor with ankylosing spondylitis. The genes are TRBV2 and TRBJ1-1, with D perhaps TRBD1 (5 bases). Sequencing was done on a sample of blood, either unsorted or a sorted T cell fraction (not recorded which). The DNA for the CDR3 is TGTGCCAGCAGGAGGGACTTGAACACTGAAGCTTTCTTT. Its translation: CASRRDLNTEAFF.